This TCR beta chain was sequenced during a study of blood T cell repertoires in COVID-19. Across the study: The samples span acute and convalescent COVID-19 from the United States, Italy and Spain. PBMCs, B-cell-depleted T cells, or T cells provided the cDNA or gDNA that made up the material.

Germline assignment: CDR1 SGHDT and CDR2 YYEEEE. This CDR3 is 15 amino acids long. V gave up 4 bases and J gave up 2 bases; unmatched junction bases: 9. In the authors' methods: The authors estimated nucleated cell counts from reference gene primer amplification. Libraries were prepared by immunoSEQ multiplex PCR; TCRdb keeps only in-frame clonotypes and omits some of them. V, J and clone size are taken as reported in that table, and D and trimming were inferred from the DNA itself. The sample lists roughly 120,000 clones; about 86% were seen once. This sequence was found in an older man who had recovered from COVID-19. The chain uses TRBV5-6 and TRBJ2-7; 7 positions agree with TRBD1. The sequenced material came from peripheral blood. Here the CDR3 reads CASSQGTDPTYEQYF. The CDR3 nucleotides are TGTGCCAGCAGCCAGGGGACAGATCCCACCTACGAGCAGTACTTC.